The 16 T cell receptor beta chains in this list originate from one sample, sequenced in a study of T cell repertoires in cytomegalovirus infection. Their antigens are not known. TCRdb analysed the reads with MiXCR anew, one entry per CDR3 protein. This table has over 45,000 distinct CDR3 sequences, around 18% appearing once. Sequenced here: CD8+ T cells from cultured PBMCs, sampled from culture after CMV antigen stimulation. The receptor source for this set is a human donor in good health (CMV status not recorded). Some clones in this sample may be carry-over from other donors' samples.

CDR3 in amino acids: CASSLGSGGYIYEQYF. Written as DNA, the CDR3 is TGTGCCAGCAGCTTAGGCTCAGGGGGATACATCTACGAGCAGTACTTC. This rearrangement joins TRBV7-2 to TRBJ2-7; 7 nucleotides agree with TRBD1. There are 16 residues in the CDR3. With V trimmed by 1 base and J by 3 bases, 9 bases remained unmatched. Per the germline V gene, CDR1 is SGHTA and CDR2 is FQGNSA.

This clonotype was detected a few times. The chain carries TRBV12-3 or TRBV12-4 and TRBJ2-7; the D gene is possibly TRBD1 (6 bases). The CDR3 consists of 14 residues. The germline V and J ends were trimmed by 2 bases and 1 base, with 9 bases remaining between them. The CDR3 loop is CASSLSQGSYEQYF. In DNA, the CDR3 is TGTGCCAGCAGTTTATCACAGGGTTCCTACGAGCAGTACTTC.

This clonotype has a handful of counts. The CDR3 spells CASRTGTIQETQYF. Here the CDR3 DNA reads TGTGCCAGCCGGACAGGGACGATCCAAGAGACCCAGTACTTC. The chain employs TRBV27 and TRBJ2-5; TRBD1 matches 8 bases. Germline CDR1 MNHEY, CDR2 SMNVEV (reference sequence). Trimming cost V 8 bases and J 1 base; bases outside gene matches: 6. The CDR3 spans 14 residues.

This clonotype has only a few counts. The V gene is TRBV12-3 or TRBV12-4, the J gene TRBJ2-3, with D unclear. The CDR3 is 13 amino acids. V shed 6 bases and J shed 7 bases, with 14 bases lying between them. CDR3 in amino acids: CASSPQRTYTQYF. The CDR3, as DNA: TGTGCCAGCAGCCCCCAACGGACGTATACGCAGTATTTT.

This clonotype was observed at least ten times. J is TRBJ2-1 and V is TRBV6-2 or TRBV6-3; possible D gene TRBD1, 6 bases. The CDR3 extends over 14 amino acids. Trimming cost V 8 bases and J 4 bases, with 15 bases left between them. The V gene's germline CDR1 is MNHEY and CDR2 SVGEGT. CDR3 coding DNA: TGTGCCAGCGAGGGACATGGAAGTTACAATGAGCAGTTCTTC. The encoded protein is CASEGHGSYNEQFF.

In this sample, this clonotype turned up a few times. The gene calls are TRBV7-9 and TRBJ1-4, with D possibly TRBD1 on 5 matching bases. Germline CDR1 reads SEHNR; CDR2 reads FQNEAQ (reference sequence). Trimming cost V 6 bases and J 5 bases, with 16 bases left between them. The CDR3 is 15 amino acids. The CDR3 protein is CASRTTMGRNEKLFF. In nucleotides, the CDR3 is TGTGCCAGCAGAACGACCATGGGACGAAATGAAAAACTGTTTTTT.

The V call is TRBV4-3, the J call TRBJ1-2, with 7 bases matching TRBD1. V lost 0 bases, J lost 5 bases, and 6 bases stayed unmatched. Looked up from germline, CDR1 is LGHNA and CDR2 is YSLEER. This CDR3 region has 15 residues. CDR3 residues: CASSQEWIQGYGYTF. The DNA for the CDR3 is TGCGCCAGCAGCCAAGAGTGGATACAGGGGTATGGCTACACCTTC.

The sample holds a few counts of this clonotype. This sequence joins TRBV4-1 and TRBJ2-5; D not certain. V gave up 0 bases and J gave up 2 bases, with 10 bases separating them. The CDR3 contains 15 residues. Germline CDR1 reads MGHRA; CDR2 reads YSYEKL. As DNA, the CDR3 is TGCGCCAGCAGCCAAGATCCTGCGGCTCAAGAGACCCAGTACTTC. This translates into CASSQDPAAQETQYF.

V gene TRBV2 combines with J gene TRBJ1-1; D perhaps matches TRBD1 (6 bases). The CDR3 is made up of 13 amino acids. V was trimmed by 8 bases and J by 4 bases, leaving 14 bases between them. Looked up from germline, CDR1 is SNHLY and CDR2 is FYNNEI. The CDR3 bases are TGTGCCAGCCGGAGGGGGTCGGGCACTGAAGCTTTCTTT. Translated, it gives CASRRGSGTEAFF.

This clonotype has a count of ten or more. This chain uses TRBV6-2 or TRBV6-3 with TRBJ1-2; D not resolved. Per the germline V gene, CDR1 is MNHEY and CDR2 is SVGEGT. Trimming removed 0 bases from V and 5 bases from J, with 16 bases in between. There are 16 residues in the CDR3. CDR3 in amino acids: CASSYSLTDVKYGYTF. In DNA form, the CDR3 reads TGTGCCAGCAGTTACTCCTTGACCGACGTTAAATATGGCTACACCTTC.

The table lists this clonotype with a few counts. The chain links TRBV15 to TRBJ2-6; 9 bases line up with TRBD1. The trim removed 2 bases at V and 1 base at J, leaving 9 bases unmatched. Germline-derived CDR1 and CDR2 are LNHNV and YYDKDF (reference sequence). The CDR3 spans 19 residues. As DNA, the CDR3 is TGTGCCACCAGCAGATTAAGGACAGGGGTGCTATCTGGGGCCAACGTCCTGACTTTC. This translates into CATSRLRTGVLSGANVLTF.

This sequence joins TRBV7-2 and TRBJ1-1; possibly TRBD1 for D (5 bases). The V end was cut by 6 bases, the J end by 4 bases, with 15 bases between. The germline V gene encodes CDR1 SGHTA and CDR2 FQGNSA. The CDR3 has 14 residues. In nucleotides, the CDR3 is TGTGCCAGCAGTCTTTGGGACCGAGGCACTGAAGCTTTCTTT. Translating it yields CASSLWDRGTEAFF.

A few counts support this clonotype. This rearrangement joins TRBV7-8 to TRBJ1-2; D remains unclear. Germline CDR1 and CDR2: SGHVS and FQNEAQ. The CDR3 loop spans 15 amino acids. Trimming cost V 1 base and J 5 bases, with 14 bases left between them. The CDR3 nucleotides read TGTGCCAGCAGCTTAGGGTTACATGATTCGTATGGCTACACCTTC. This sequence encodes CASSLGLHDSYGYTF.

This clonotype appeared a few times. The gene calls are TRBV7-2 and TRBJ2-6; 7 bases match TRBD1. The V gene's germline CDR1 is SGHTA and CDR2 FQGNSA. The CDR3 is 15 amino acids. V shed 1 base, J shed 5 bases, and the junction held 2 bases outside the gene matches. The CDR3, as DNA: TGTGCCAGCAGCTTAGAACAGGGGAGGGCCAACGTCCTGACTTTC. It translates to CASSLEQGRANVLTF.

This clonotype has only a few counts. This sequence joins TRBV7-8 and TRBJ1-5, with 7 bases matching TRBD1. J gave up 0 bases and V 3 bases, and 8 bases lay outside the gene matches. The CDR3 loop spans 17 amino acids. CDR1 and CDR2 (germline): SGHVS, FQNEAQ. CDR3: CASSLIQGEYSNQPQHF. CDR3 bases: TGTGCCAGCAGCTTGATTCAGGGGGAGTATAGCAATCAGCCCCAGCATTTT.

The J gene is TRBJ2-2, the V gene TRBV4-3; perhaps TRBD1 as D (6 bases). Trimming shortened V by 0 bases and J by 4 bases, and 15 bases separated the two germline ends. The CDR3 runs to 17 residues. Per the germline V gene, CDR1 is LGHNA and CDR2 is YSLEER. CDR3 amino acids: CASSQERLQGFTGELFF. CDR3 nucleotide sequence: TGCGCCAGCAGCCAAGAACGACTACAGGGTTTCACCGGGGAGCTGTTTTTT.